Listed here are 23 T cell receptor beta chains from one sample, sequenced in a study of T cells in Graves' hyperthyroidism and ophthalmopathy. Regions amplified from RNA transcripts were the TCR beta CDR3 regions. First-round RT-PCR of the TCR CDR3 relied on the HTBI primer set. TCRdb reanalysed the multiplex PCR reads using MiXCR and keeps one entry per CDR3 protein. The sample includes 750,000 to 900,000 distinct CDR3 sequences, over 35% of them seen just once. The sequencing sample was made of blood. The receptors shown here come from a man younger than 35 with Graves' hyperthyroidism.

The V call is TRBV20-1, the J call TRBJ2-2; the D gene is possibly TRBD1 (6 bases). This CDR3 contains 12 residues. Germline V gene lookup returns CDR1 DFQATT and CDR2 SNEGSKA (reference sequence). Between the trimmed V and J ends, which lost 7 bases and 5 bases, there was a span of 11 bases. The CDR3 DNA sequence: TGCAGTGACCCTGGACAGACCGGGGAGCTGTTTTTT. Translated: CSDPGQTGELFF.

V is TRBV7-2 and J is TRBJ2-5; perhaps TRBD1 as D (6 bases). Trimming took 3 bases from V and 5 from J, leaving 16 bases between them. This CDR3 has 15 amino acids. CDR1 is SGHTA, CDR2 FQGNSA, per germline. Here the CDR3 reads CASSLPPGVRETQYF. The CDR3 DNA is TGTGCCAGCAGCTTGCCCCCAGGGGTCAGGGAGACCCAGTACTTC.

The J gene is TRBJ1-5, the V gene TRBV19, with a possible D match to TRBD1 (5 bases). Germline CDR1 is LNHDA and CDR2 is SQIVND (reference sequence). This CDR3 is 15 amino acids long. V was trimmed by 3 bases and J by 9 bases, leaving 18 bases between them. As DNA, the CDR3 is TGTGCCAGTAGTATTTCTGACGACAGTCCGATGCCCCAGCATTTT. This encodes CASSISDDSPMPQHF.

V and J are TRBV7-2 and TRBJ2-6, with D perhaps being TRBD1 or TRBD2 (5 bases each). Trimming left V 5 bases short and J 9 bases short, with 11 bases between. Germline CDR1 SGHTA, CDR2 FQGNSA. The CDR3 sequence is 13 residues long. CDR3 in amino acids: CASSAGTDNVLTF. Here the CDR3 DNA reads TGTGCCAGCAGCGCCGGGACGGACAACGTCCTGACTTTC.

In regard to this clonotype: A much larger clone sits a single nucleotide away, making a read error possible. The V gene is TRBV19, the J gene TRBJ1-5; tentatively, D is TRBD1 (6 bases). The CDR3 has 15 residues. Germline V lookup: CDR1 LNHDA, CDR2 SQIVND (reference sequence). CDR3 nucleotide sequence: TGTGTCAGTAGTATTTGGGGGGCCAGCAATCAGCCCCAGCATTTT. Translated, it gives CVSSIWGASNQPQHF.

Comments on this clonotype: At one end, the junction sequence differs from germline, possibly due to a read error. J is TRBJ1-5 and V is TRBV9; the D gene is possibly TRBD1 (5 bases). Germline lookup yields CDR1 SGDLS and CDR2 YYNGEE. The CDR3 has 15 residues. This CDR3 is CASSPSPGVDQPQHF. In DNA, the CDR3 is TGTGCCAGCAGCCCCTCTCCGGGGGTAGATCAGCCCCAACATTTT.

Remarks on this clonotype: One end of the junction varies from germline; a read error may be responsible. The chain couples TRBV5-6 to TRBJ1-1; the D is unclear. The CDR3 runs 15 residues. The germline gives CDR1 SGHDT, CDR2 YYEEEE. Here the CDR3 reads CASSLEPDPNSEAFF. The CDR3 DNA is TGTGCCAGCAGCTTGGAACCGGATCCGAACTCTGAAGCTTTCTTT.

The chain couples TRBV19 to TRBJ1-6; TRBD1 matches at 7 bases. Germline V gives CDR1 LNHDA, CDR2 SQIVND (reference sequence). The length of the CDR3 is 15 residues. Trimming cost V 8 bases and J 9 bases; bases outside gene matches: 13. CDR3 sequence reads: CASATGRGQSSPLHF. CDR3 coding DNA: TGTGCCAGTGCAACAGGGAGGGGGCAGAGTTCACCCCTCCACTTT.

This clonotype appeared many times. The J gene is TRBJ1-1, the V gene TRBV7-9; D perhaps matches TRBD1 (5 bases). This CDR3 contains 12 residues. V lost 5 bases, J lost 4 bases, and 8 bases lay in between. Germline loops: CDR1 SEHNR, CDR2 FQNEAQ (reference sequence). CDR3 residues: CASSPRVTEAFF. The CDR3 nucleotides are TGTGCCAGCAGCCCCAGGGTCACTGAAGCTTTCTTT.

The genes are TRBV7-2 and TRBJ2-6; tentatively, D is TRBD1 (5 bases). The CDR3 runs to 17 residues. V lost 6 bases to trimming and J lost 1 base, with 16 bases between them. Germline CDR1 reads SGHTA; CDR2 reads FQGNSA. DNA for the CDR3: TGTGCCAGCAGTCTTCAAGGGGCTGAGTCTGGGGCCAACGTCCTGACTTTC. It is translated as CASSLQGAESGANVLTF.

This clonotype was found many times. V usage is TRBV5-1 and J usage is TRBJ1-4; possible D gene TRBD1, 6 bases. Deletions cut 4 bases from V and 8 bases from J, with 15 bases between. This CDR3 spans 14 amino acids. CDR1 is SGHRS and CDR2 is YFSETQ in the germline V gene. The CDR3 is CASSPEGRGEKLFF. As DNA, the CDR3 is TGCGCCAGCAGCCCTGAGGGCAGGGGAGAAAAACTGTTTTTT.

This clonotype was detected only a few times. The rearrangement uses TRBV2 and TRBJ2-7; 9 nucleotides match TRBD1. CDR3 length equals 15 residues. J lost 2 bases, V lost 4 bases, and 6 bases had no gene match. CDR1 is SNHLY, CDR2 FYNNEI, per germline. CDR3 sequence: CASSGPGQGPYEQYF. The CDR3 DNA reads as TGTGCCAGCAGTGGTCCTGGACAGGGGCCCTACGAGCAGTACTTC.

The chain carries TRBV12-3 or TRBV12-4 and TRBJ2-7; D unresolved. Trimming took off 5 bases at V and 2 bases at J, with 13 bases between the two ends. This CDR3 is 14 amino acids long. CDR3 sequence reads: CASSEIEETYEQYF. CDR3 DNA: TGTGCCAGCAGTGAAATCGAGGAGACCTACGAGCAGTACTTC.

This clonotype came up many times. The chain carries TRBV9 and TRBJ1-3; TRBD1 is a possible D gene (5 bases). The CDR3 is 16 residues long. V was shortened by 2 bases and J by 3 bases, with 15 bases between the two germline ends. The V gene's germline CDR1 is SGDLS and CDR2 YYNGEE. CDR3 loop: CASSVEGRVDGNTIYF. For the CDR3, the DNA is TGTGCCAGCAGCGTTGAGGGCAGGGTCGATGGAAACACCATATATTTT.

This clonotype appeared many times. The chain recombines TRBV7-8 with TRBJ1-5; possibly TRBD1 for D (5 bases). There are 13 residues in the CDR3. The germline CDR1 and CDR2 sequences are SGHVS and FQNEAQ. The V end was cut by 1 base, the J end by 6 bases, with 7 bases between. The CDR3 DNA is TGTGCCAGCAGCTTAGAGGGGCTTCAGCCCCAGCATTTT. This gives the protein CASSLEGLQPQHF. The full variable domain, with the rest looked up from reference TRBV7-8 and TRBJ1-5, is GAGVSQSPRYKVAKRGQDVALRCDPISGHVSLFWYQQALGQGPEFLTYFQNEAQLDKSGLPSDRFFAERPEGSVSTLKIQRTQQEDSAVYLCASSLEGLQPQHFGDGTRLSIL.

This sequence joins TRBV2 and TRBJ1-2; a weak D match, TRBD1 (5 bases). Trimming removed 1 base from V and 5 bases from J, with 11 bases in between. The germline gives CDR1 SNHLY, CDR2 FYNNEI. This CDR3 region has 14 residues. The DNA of the CDR3 is TGTGCCAGCAGTGAAGGCCGGGGGGGGTATGGCTACACCTTC. It translates to CASSEGRGGYGYTF.

This rearrangement joins TRBV6-5 to TRBJ1-5; TRBD1 aligns across 8 bases. This CDR3 has 16 residues. From germline, CDR1 is MNHEY and CDR2 SVGAGI. Trimming removed 2 bases from V and 2 bases from J; junction bases left unmatched: 5. The CDR3, as DNA: TGTGCCAGCAGTTACGGACAGGGTTTTGGCAATCAGCCCCAGCATTTT. Its translation: CASSYGQGFGNQPQHF.

This clonotype showed up many times. The V and J genes are TRBV19 and TRBJ2-7; TRBD1 agrees at 8 bases. Germline CDR1 reads LNHDA; CDR2 reads SQIVND (reference sequence). V lost 7 bases, J lost 7 bases, and 6 bases stayed unmatched. The CDR3 covers 12 residues. The CDR3 coding sequence is TGTGCCAGTATCGACAGGGGAGGAGAGCAGTACTTC. Protein product: CASIDRGGEQYF.

This clonotype was seen ten or more times. The chain carries TRBV29-1 and TRBJ2-7; a possible D gene is TRBD1 (6 bases). From germline, CDR1 is SQVTM and CDR2 ANQGSEA. The CDR3 contains 13 residues. V lost 3 bases, J lost 1 base, and 10 bases lay in between. The CDR3: CSVDGQGSYEQYF. For the CDR3, the DNA is TGCAGCGTTGATGGCCAGGGGTCCTACGAGCAGTACTTC.

As concerns this clonotype: A much larger clone differs by one base, so this may be a read error. Lacking the conserved final phenylalanine or tryptophan, this CDR3 likely reflects a read error. The V and J genes are TRBV25-1 and TRBJ1-1; D gene uncertain. This CDR3 is built from 15 residues. The V gene's germline CDR1 is MGHDK and CDR2 SYGVNS. Trimming stripped 3 bases from V and 0 bases from J, with 11 bases between. CDR3 DNA sequence: TGTGCCAGCAGTGATAACCTGTTCATGAACACTGAAGCTTTCCTT. Its protein is CASSDNLFMNTEAFL.

This clonotype was picked up one time. The chain carries TRBV29-1 and TRBJ1-3; D gene uncertain. This CDR3 is built from 11 residues. V was clipped by 2 bases and J by 8 bases, with 7 bases between them. Germline assignment: CDR1 SQVTM and CDR2 ANQGSEA. The CDR3 DNA reads TGCAGCGTTGAATGGCAGGACACCATATATTTT. It yields the protein CSVEWQDTIYF.

Ten or more counts support this clonotype. The gene calls are TRBV7-2 and TRBJ1-6, with D unresolved. CDR1 and CDR2 (germline): SGHTA, FQGNSA. The V and J ends lost 1 base and 9 bases respectively, with 13 bases between them. The CDR3 is 15 residues long. The CDR3 DNA reads as TGTGCCAGCAGCTTAGAATCCGTCGCGGGTTCACCCCTCCACTTT. Translated, it gives CASSLESVAGSPLHF.

On this clonotype itself: Its ends do not fully match the called genes, so a read error is possible. The rearrangement uses TRBV10-3 and TRBJ2-7; tentatively, D is TRBD1 or TRBD2 (5 bases each). This CDR3 spans 14 amino acids. In germline, CDR1 is ENHRY, CDR2 SYGVKD. In DNA, the CDR3 is TGTGCCAGCAGTTCACCGGGACGGGGCTACGAGCAGTACTTC. This codes for CASSSPGRGYEQYF.